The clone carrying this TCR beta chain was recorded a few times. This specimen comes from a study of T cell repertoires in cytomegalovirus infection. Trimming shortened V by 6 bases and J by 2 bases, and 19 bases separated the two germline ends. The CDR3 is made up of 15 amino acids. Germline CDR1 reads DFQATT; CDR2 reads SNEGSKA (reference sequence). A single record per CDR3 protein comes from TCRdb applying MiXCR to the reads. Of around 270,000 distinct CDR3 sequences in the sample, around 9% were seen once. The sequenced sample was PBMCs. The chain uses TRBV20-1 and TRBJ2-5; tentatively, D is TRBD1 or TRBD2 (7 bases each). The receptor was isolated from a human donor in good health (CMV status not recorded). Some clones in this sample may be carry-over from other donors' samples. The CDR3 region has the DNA TGCAGTGCCCAGCGGGACAGCAGATCTCAAGAGACCCAGTACTTC. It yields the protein CSAQRDSRSQETQYF.